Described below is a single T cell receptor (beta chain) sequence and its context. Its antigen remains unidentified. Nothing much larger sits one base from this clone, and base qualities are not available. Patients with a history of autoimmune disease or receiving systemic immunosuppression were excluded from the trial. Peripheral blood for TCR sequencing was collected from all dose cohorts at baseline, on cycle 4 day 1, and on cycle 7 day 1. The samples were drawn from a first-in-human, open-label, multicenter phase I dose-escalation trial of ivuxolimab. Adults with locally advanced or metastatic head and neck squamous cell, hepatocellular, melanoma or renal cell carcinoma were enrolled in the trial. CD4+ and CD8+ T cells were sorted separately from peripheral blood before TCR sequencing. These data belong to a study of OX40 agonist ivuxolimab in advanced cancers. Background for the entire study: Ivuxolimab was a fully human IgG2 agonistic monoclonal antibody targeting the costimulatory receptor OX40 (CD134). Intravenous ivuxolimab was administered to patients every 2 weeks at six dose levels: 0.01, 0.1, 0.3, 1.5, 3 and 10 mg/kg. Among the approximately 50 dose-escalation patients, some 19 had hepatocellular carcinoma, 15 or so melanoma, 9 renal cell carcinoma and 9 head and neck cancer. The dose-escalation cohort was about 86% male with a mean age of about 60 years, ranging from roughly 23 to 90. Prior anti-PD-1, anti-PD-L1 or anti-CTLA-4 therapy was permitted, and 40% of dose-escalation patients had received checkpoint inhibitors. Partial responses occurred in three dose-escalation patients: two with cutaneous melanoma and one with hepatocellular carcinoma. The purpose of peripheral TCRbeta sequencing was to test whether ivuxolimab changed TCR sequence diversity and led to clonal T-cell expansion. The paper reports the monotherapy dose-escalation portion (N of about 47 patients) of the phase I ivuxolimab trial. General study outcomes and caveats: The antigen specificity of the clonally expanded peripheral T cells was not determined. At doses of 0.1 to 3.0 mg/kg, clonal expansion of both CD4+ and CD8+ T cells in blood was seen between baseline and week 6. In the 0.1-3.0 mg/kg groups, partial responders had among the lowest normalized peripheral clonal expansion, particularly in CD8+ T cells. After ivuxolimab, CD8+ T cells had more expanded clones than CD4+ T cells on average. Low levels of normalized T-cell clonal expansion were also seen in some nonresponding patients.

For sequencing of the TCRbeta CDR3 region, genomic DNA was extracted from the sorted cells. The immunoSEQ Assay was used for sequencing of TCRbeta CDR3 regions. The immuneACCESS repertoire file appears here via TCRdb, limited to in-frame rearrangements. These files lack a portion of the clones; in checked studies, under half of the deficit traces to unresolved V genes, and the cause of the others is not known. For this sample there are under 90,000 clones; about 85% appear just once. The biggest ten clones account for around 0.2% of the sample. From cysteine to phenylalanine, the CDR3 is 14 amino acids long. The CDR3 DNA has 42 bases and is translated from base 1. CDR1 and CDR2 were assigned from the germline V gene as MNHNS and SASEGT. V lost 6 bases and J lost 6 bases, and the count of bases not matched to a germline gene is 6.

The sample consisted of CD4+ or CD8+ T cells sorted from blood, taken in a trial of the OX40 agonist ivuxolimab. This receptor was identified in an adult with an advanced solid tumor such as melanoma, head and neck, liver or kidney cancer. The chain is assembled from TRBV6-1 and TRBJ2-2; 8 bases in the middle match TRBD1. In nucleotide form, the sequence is TGTGCCAGCAGGAGGACAGGGCGGTCCGGGGAGCTGTTTTTT. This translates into CASRRTGRSGELFF.